Listed here are 20 T cell receptor beta chains from one sample, sequenced in a study of CD8+ T cells in alopecia areata. As to treatment: oral pan-JAK inhibitor, 5-10 mg twice daily. Following extraction, RNA underwent reverse transcription to cDNA, which served as the sequencing template. Data came from immunoSEQ multiplex PCR; TCRdb stores just in-frame clones and leaves some out. The sample yields more than 140,000 clones, around 86% seen once. This sample comprised CD8+ T cells sorted from blood, obtained at week 4, from a patient treated with tofacitinib. These receptors originate from a human donor with alopecia areata.

The V and J genes are TRBV7-9 and TRBJ1-4, with 9 bases matching TRBD1. J lost 0 bases, V lost 5 bases, and 7 bases had no gene match. Germline V CDR1 and CDR2: SEHNR, FQNEAQ (reference sequence). CDR3 length equals 17 residues. DNA of the CDR3: TGTGCCAGCAGCCCGGACAGGGGACGAGCAACTAATGAAAAACTGTTTTTT. Its protein is CASSPDRGRATNEKLFF.

V gene TRBV29-1 combines with J gene TRBJ2-7; 8 bases are shared with TRBD2. This CDR3 region has 17 residues. CDR1 and CDR2 (germline): SQVTM, ANQGSEA. V trimming: 3 bases; J trimming: 5 bases; junction bases outside the gene matches: 18. DNA for the CDR3: TGCAGCGTTGACACCGGGGGGGGCAGAGGCTTTTCCCACGAGCAGTACTTC. Its translation is CSVDTGGGRGFSHEQYF.

The chain uses TRBV27 and TRBJ2-3, with TRBD1 matching 8 bases. Germline-derived CDR1 and CDR2 are MNHEY and SMNVEV (reference sequence). CDR3 length: 14 amino acids. V lost 10 bases, J lost 7 bases, and 13 bases stayed unmatched. CDR3 residues: CATRGPTVSHTQYF. As DNA, the CDR3 is TGTGCCACCAGGGGGCCCACCGTTTCACATACGCAGTATTTT.

The J gene is TRBJ2-5, the V gene TRBV5-6; D might be TRBD1 (5 bases). This CDR3 contains 11 residues. Deletions cut 1 base from V and 10 bases from J, with 8 bases between. CDR1 and CDR2 (germline): SGHDT, YYEEEE. The CDR3 sequence is CASSLTGNQYF. The CDR3 DNA reads TGTGCCAGCAGCTTGACAGGAAACCAGTACTTC. Based on the CDR3 plus reference TRBV5-6 and TRBJ2-5, the full variable domain is DAGVTQSPTHLIKTRGQQVTLRCSPKSGHDTVSWYQQALGQGPQFIFQYYEEEERQRGNFPDRFSGHQFPNYSSELNVNALLLGDSALYLCASSLTGNQYFGPGTRLLVL.

The CDR3 nucleotides are TGTGCCAGCAGCTCCATTGGACTAGCGGGAGAATACGAGCAGTACTTC. This gives the protein CASSSIGLAGEYEQYF. This chain joins TRBV5-6 and TRBJ2-7, with 13 nucleotides matching TRBD2. CDR1 is SGHDT, CDR2 YYEEEE, per germline. The CDR3 spans 16 residues. The V gene end was trimmed by 3 bases and the J gene end by 4 bases; junction bases not matched to a gene: 7.

CDR3 protein: CASSLHSYNEQFF. CDR3 DNA sequence: TGTGCCAGCAGCTTGCATTCCTACAATGAGCAGTTCTTC. V and J are TRBV5-6 and TRBJ2-1; D uncertain. The CDR3 covers 13 residues. In germline, CDR1 is SGHDT, CDR2 YYEEEE. V dropped 1 base and J dropped 1 base, with 3 bases sitting between them.

About this clone: Within the sample, other DNA sequences also encode this same CDR3. V gene TRBV29-1 combines with J gene TRBJ1-1; D is ambiguous. Between the trimmed V and J ends, which lost 7 bases and 0 bases, there was a span of 6 bases. CDR1 and CDR2 (germline): SQVTM, ANQGSEA. This CDR3 has 11 residues. CDR3 amino acids: CSGTMNTEAFF. For the CDR3, the DNA is TGCAGCGGAACTATGAACACTGAAGCTTTCTTT.

This chain links TRBV5-1 with TRBJ2-1; 8 positions match TRBD1. The CDR3 contains 13 residues. V trimming: 1 base; J trimming: 6 bases; junction bases outside the gene matches: 0. Germline values: CDR1 SGHRS, CDR2 YFSETQ. The CDR3, as DNA: TGCGCCAGCAGCTTGACAGGGGGCAATGAGCAGTTCTTC. Amino acid sequence: CASSLTGGNEQFF.

This clone was found once. The genes are TRBV27 and TRBJ2-1; D is unresolved. V gave up 5 bases and J gave up 4 bases, with 12 bases separating them. This CDR3 contains 14 residues. Germline CDR1 is MNHEY and CDR2 is SMNVEV (reference sequence). For the CDR3, the DNA is TGTGCCAGCAGTCGGCTAGGGATATACAATGAGCAGTTCTTC. It codes for CASSRLGIYNEQFF.

The rearrangement uses TRBV11-2 and TRBJ1-6; no firm D call. CDR3 length equals 16 residues. With 0 bases removed from V and 7 bases from J, the gap between germline ends came to 13 bases. CDR1 is SGHAT, CDR2 FQNNGV, per germline. This CDR3 is CASSLDLRVWNSPLHF. The CDR3 DNA reads as TGTGCCAGCAGCTTAGATCTGAGGGTGTGGAATTCACCCCTCCACTTT.

V and J are TRBV19 and TRBJ2-7; the match to TRBD1 covers 9 bases. Germline assignment: CDR1 LNHDA and CDR2 SQIVND (reference sequence). This CDR3 is built from 14 residues. J lost 2 bases, V lost 5 bases, and 4 bases had no gene match. This CDR3 reads CASSAGTGPYEQYF. As DNA, the CDR3 is TGTGCCAGTAGTGCCGGGACAGGGCCCTACGAGCAGTACTTC.

The rearrangement uses TRBV2 and TRBJ2-7; 10 nucleotides match TRBD1. V shed 5 bases and J 4 bases; nucleotides not matched to a gene: 5. This CDR3 comprises 14 residues. Germline V lookup: CDR1 SNHLY, CDR2 FYNNEI. CDR3 protein: CASSSPGQGYEQYF. In DNA, the CDR3 is TGTGCCAGCAGTTCCCCGGGACAGGGGTACGAGCAGTACTTC.

The chain recombines TRBV10-3 with TRBJ2-7; 11 bases agree with TRBD2. V gave up 6 bases and J gave up 6 bases; unmatched junction bases: 1. The CDR3 has 12 residues. Looked up from germline, CDR1 is ENHRY and CDR2 is SYGVKD. In nucleotides, the CDR3 is TGTGCCATCAGGGGGACTAGCGGCGAGCAGTACTTC. As protein: CAIRGTSGEQYF.

The chain uses TRBV6-6 and TRBJ1-1; possibly TRBD1 for D (6 bases). CDR1 is MNHNY and CDR2 is SVGAGI in the germline V gene (reference sequence). The CDR3 consists of 12 residues. The V gene lost 7 bases and the J gene lost 6 bases, with 12 bases spanning the gap. The DNA for the CDR3 is TGTGCCAGCACCATAGGGGGGGCTGAAGCTTTCTTT. Its protein is CASTIGGAEAFF.

This clone was counted once. J is TRBJ2-1 and V is TRBV7-9, with D possibly matching TRBD1 (5 bases). Germline V gene sequence: CDR1 SEHNR, CDR2 FQNEAQ (reference sequence). V lost 2 bases and J 8 bases, leaving 16 bases between the germline ends. The CDR3 length is 15 residues. DNA for the CDR3: TGTGCCAGCAGCTTAAACGAGCCCAGGGTCGATGAGCAGTTCTTC. Translating gives CASSLNEPRVDEQFF.

This clone has just a few counts. This chain links TRBV5-5 with TRBJ1-1; 7 nucleotides align to TRBD1. CDR3 length: 16 amino acids. CDR1 is SGHKS and CDR2 is YYEKEE in the germline V gene (reference sequence). V trimming: 3 bases; J trimming: 1 base; junction bases outside the gene matches: 9. The DNA for the CDR3 is TGTGCCAGCAGCTCCGACTACAGGGGCACGAACACTGAAGCTTTCTTT. Its protein product is CASSSDYRGTNTEAFF.

This clone was counted between two and nine times. The chain is built from TRBV29-1 and TRBJ2-7; weak D call: TRBD2 (5 bases). V was clipped by 7 bases and J by 3 bases, with 13 bases between them. The length of the CDR3 is 12 residues. Germline V gene lookup returns CDR1 SQVTM and CDR2 ANQGSEA. The CDR3 DNA is TGCAGCGCCCGTGGACTTGGCTACGAGCAGTACTTC. The encoded protein is CSARGLGYEQYF.

This clone came up once. The chain couples TRBV7-6 to TRBJ2-7, with D hard to call. Germline-derived CDR1 and CDR2 are SGHVS and FNYEAQ. Trimming took off 5 bases at V and 2 bases at J, with 7 bases between the two ends. The CDR3 is 12 amino acids. For the CDR3, the DNA is TGTGCCAGCAGCCAAGGGACCTACGAGCAGTACTTC. This sequence encodes CASSQGTYEQYF.

The V and J genes are TRBV7-9 and TRBJ2-7, with D tentatively TRBD1 or TRBD2 (5 bases each). V was shortened by 4 bases and J by 3 bases, with 13 bases between the two germline ends. This CDR3 comprises 14 residues. The V gene's germline CDR1 is SEHNR and CDR2 FQNEAQ (reference sequence). The CDR3 DNA reads TGTGCCAGCAGCTCTACAGGAGGACTCTACGAGCAGTACTTC. It yields the protein CASSSTGGLYEQYF.

The chain combines TRBV30 with TRBJ2-5; 7 bases are shared with TRBD1. The CDR3 is made up of 14 amino acids. After removal of 1 base from V and 0 bases from J, the junction contained 2 bases not matched to a gene. The germline V gene encodes CDR1 GTSNPN and CDR2 SVGIG (reference sequence). CDR3 sequence: CAWSGQGYQETQYF. In DNA, the CDR3 is TGTGCCTGGAGTGGACAGGGCTACCAAGAGACCCAGTACTTC.